The 24 T cell receptor beta chains below all came from one sample that was sequenced in a study of cytomegalovirus exposure and HLA in healthy donors. 60 Vbeta and 13 Jbeta primers were used in PCR. Clones were read by immunoSEQ multiplex PCR, and TCRdb kept only the in-frame ones, dropping some. The sample has around 140,000 clones; under 90% are singletons. The source material was PBMCs. Receptor source: a middle-aged man in good health and CMV-seronegative.

The rearrangement links TRBV6-1 to TRBJ2-3; D unresolved. The ends were cut back, 6 bases at V and 0 bases at J, with 7 bases in the middle. This CDR3 region has 13 residues. Germline V CDR1 and CDR2: MNHNS, SASEGT. The CDR3 DNA sequence: TGTGCCAGCAGCCCACTAAGCACAGATACGCAGTATTTT. It encodes CASSPLSTDTQYF.

The chain joins TRBV7-2 to TRBJ1-1; 9 bases align to TRBD1. Trimming cost V 1 base and J 10 bases; bases outside gene matches: 7. The CDR3 extends over 14 amino acids. Germline V gene sequence: CDR1 SGHTA, CDR2 FQGNSA. The CDR3 here is CASSLELRTGVAFF. The DNA of the CDR3 is TGTGCCAGCAGCTTAGAACTGCGGACAGGGGTAGCTTTCTTT.

J is TRBJ2-1 and V is TRBV11-3; 9 bases line up with TRBD2. V was clipped by 8 bases and J by 0 bases; unmatched bases: 8. Germline V lookup: CDR1 SGHNT, CDR2 YENEEA. The CDR3 totals 16 residues. CDR3 loop: CASSPSGASSYNEQFF. The CDR3 DNA follows: TGTGCCAGCTCCCCTAGCGGGGCGAGCTCCTACAATGAGCAGTTCTTC.

The chain couples TRBV7-3 to TRBJ1-2; a possible D gene is TRBD1 (5 bases). The germline CDR1 and CDR2 sequences are SGHTA and FQGTGA. The length of the CDR3 is 15 residues. V was cut by 4 bases and J by 6 bases, with 18 bases left in between. The CDR3, as DNA: TGTGCCAGCAGCTCTAGACCGGGACTAGTTGATGGCTACACCTTC. It codes for CASSSRPGLVDGYTF.

The genes are TRBV4-1 and TRBJ2-3; TRBD1 aligns across 7 bases. This CDR3 is 16 amino acids long. Trimming removed 3 bases from V and 4 bases from J; junction bases left unmatched: 10. The germline V gene has CDR1 MGHRA and CDR2 YSYEKL. The CDR3: CASSHQRQGSSDTQYF. In nucleotides, the CDR3 is TGCGCCAGCAGCCACCAAAGACAGGGAAGCTCAGATACGCAGTATTTT.

Only one count was recorded for this clone. The chain joins TRBV2 to TRBJ1-5; D unclear. The V gene's germline CDR1 is SNHLY and CDR2 FYNNEI. CDR3 length equals 17 residues. Trimming took off 6 bases at V and 1 base at J, with 19 bases between the two ends. The CDR3: CASRGPSGLSSNQPQHF. The DNA of the CDR3 is TGTGCCAGCAGGGGTCCGAGTGGGCTGAGCAGCAATCAGCCCCAGCATTTT.

This clone was found a few times. The chain links TRBV5-4 to TRBJ2-7; maybe TRBD2 (6 bases). The CDR3 loop spans 14 amino acids. V dropped 4 bases and J dropped 0 bases, with 11 bases sitting between them. CDR1 and CDR2 (germline): SGHNT, YYREEE (reference sequence). The CDR3 DNA reads TGTGCCAGCAGCCGGGAGACGAGCTCCTACGAGCAGTACTTC. Its translation: CASSRETSSYEQYF. Using reference TRBV5-4 and TRBJ2-7 for the parts outside the CDR3, the full variable domain is ETGVTQSPTHLIKTRGQQVTLRCSSQSGHNTVSWYQQALGQGPQFIFQYYREEENGRGNFPPRFSGLQFPNYSSELNVNALELDDSALYLCASSRETSSYEQYFGPGTRLTVT.

The chain has TRBV9 and TRBJ1-5, with 9 bases matching TRBD1. Trimming at V came to 3 bases and at J to 7 bases, leaving 8 bases not matched to a gene. Per the germline V gene, CDR1 is SGDLS and CDR2 is YYNGEE. The CDR3 consists of 15 residues. The CDR3 spells CASSAGTGLRQPQHF. The CDR3 DNA follows: TGTGCCAGCAGCGCCGGGACAGGGCTTCGACAGCCCCAGCATTTT.

The chain has TRBV15 and TRBJ1-5, with D uncertain. Germline loops: CDR1 LNHNV, CDR2 YYDKDF (reference sequence). The CDR3 loop spans 13 amino acids. The V end was cut by 0 bases, the J end by 12 bases, with 12 bases between. The CDR3 spells CATSRDRTFSQHF. CDR3 nucleotides: TGTGCCACCAGCAGAGATCGCACTTTTAGCCAGCATTTT.

This chain links TRBV7-9 with TRBJ1-1; TRBD1 agrees at 12 bases. Germline V gene data show CDR1 as SEHNR and CDR2 as FQNEAQ (reference sequence). The CDR3 sequence is 18 residues long. The V and J ends lost 1 base and 4 bases, in that order; junction bases with no gene match: 10. The CDR3 loop is CASSLVVGTGGLGTEAFF. For the CDR3, the DNA is TGTGCCAGCAGCTTAGTTGTTGGGACAGGGGGCTTAGGCACTGAAGCTTTCTTT.

The V gene is TRBV7-6, the J gene TRBJ2-1; possible D gene TRBD2, 6 bases. The CDR3 runs 14 residues. V was clipped by 0 bases and J by 10 bases, with 13 bases between them. Per the germline V gene, CDR1 is SGHVS and CDR2 is FNYEAQ. The CDR3 loop is CASSLAGTLVEQFF. The CDR3 DNA follows: TGTGCCAGCAGCTTAGCCGGGACTCTCGTAGAGCAGTTCTTC.

The chain uses TRBV28 and TRBJ2-6; a weak D match, TRBD2 (5 bases). The CDR3 length is 14 residues. Looked up from germline, CDR1 is MDHEN and CDR2 is SYDVKM. With 7 bases removed from V and 7 bases from J, the gap between germline ends came to 14 bases. CDR3 nucleotides: TGTGCCAGCACCGAAGCCGGGGTCGCCAACGTCCTGACTTTC. Its translation is CASTEAGVANVLTF.

The chain couples TRBV10-3 to TRBJ2-5; D might be TRBD2 (5 bases). TRBJ2-7 matches the DNA end more closely, so the J call is doubtful. This CDR3 contains 13 residues. The germline gives CDR1 ENHRY, CDR2 SYGVKD. The CDR3 region has the DNA TGTGCCACCTCAAGAGAGGGTCTCGGCGAGCAGTACTTC. Residues: CATSREGLGEQYF.

This clone was detected once. V gene TRBV5-6 combines with J gene TRBJ2-7, with a weak D call TRBD1 (5 bases). This CDR3 is built from 14 residues. In germline, CDR1 is SGHDT, CDR2 YYEEEE. Trimming shortened V by 1 base and J by 6 bases, and 14 bases separated the two germline ends. Here the CDR3 reads CASSLRGPSGEQYF. CDR3 bases: TGTGCCAGCAGCTTGAGGGGCCCTTCCGGCGAGCAGTACTTC.

The V and J genes are TRBV27 and TRBJ1-5; 8 bases match TRBD1. In germline, CDR1 is MNHEY, CDR2 SMNVEV (reference sequence). The CDR3 loop spans 14 amino acids. With V trimmed by 5 bases and J by 9 bases, 9 bases remained unmatched. The CDR3 DNA follows: TGTGCCAGCAGTGCGTCACAGGGGGGGCGGCCCCAGCATTTT. Translating it yields CASSASQGGRPQHF.

The chain employs TRBV7-9 and TRBJ1-5, with 9 nucleotides matching TRBD1. The CDR3 is 16 amino acids. With 4 bases clipped from V and 2 bases from J, the junction kept 6 bases outside the gene matches. Germline V gene lookup returns CDR1 SEHNR and CDR2 FQNEAQ (reference sequence). The CDR3 here is CASSSQDRGGNQPQHF. For the CDR3, the DNA is TGTGCCAGCAGCTCCCAGGACAGGGGAGGCAATCAGCCCCAGCATTTT.

This clone was observed a single time. V is TRBV5-5 and J is TRBJ1-5; a weak D match, TRBD1 (5 bases). V dropped 2 bases and J dropped 3 bases, with 15 bases sitting between them. The CDR3 covers 16 residues. From germline, CDR1 is SGHKS and CDR2 YYEKEE (reference sequence). In DNA, the CDR3 is TGTGCCAGCAGCTTTAGGCAGGGCGGCAACAATCAGCCCCAGCATTTT. It codes for CASSFRQGGNNQPQHF.

This sequence joins TRBV6-1 and TRBJ2-3; D may be TRBD2 (7 bases). The CDR3 sequence is 15 residues long. CDR1 is MNHNS, CDR2 SASEGT, per germline. V lost 3 bases, J lost 6 bases, and 16 bases lay in between. The CDR3 DNA follows: TGTGCCAGCAGTGAGGGAGGGGGGGACTGGGATACGCAGTATTTT. It codes for CASSEGGGDWDTQYF.

Written as DNA, the CDR3 is TGCAGCGTTGCTTGGGGGGGCGGTGAGACTGAAGCTTTCTTT. It yields the protein CSVAWGGGETEAFF. J is TRBJ1-1 and V is TRBV29-1, with a tentative D call TRBD1 (6 bases). Germline-derived CDR1 and CDR2 are SQVTM and ANQGSEA. Trimming shortened V by 4 bases and J by 5 bases, and 17 bases separated the two germline ends. This CDR3 is built from 14 residues.

This rearrangement joins TRBV11-2 to TRBJ2-1, with 10 bases matching TRBD2. Per germline, CDR1 SGHAT and CDR2 FQNNGV. The length of the CDR3 is 18 residues. V shed 2 bases, J shed 8 bases, and the junction held 15 bases outside the gene matches. CDR3 protein: CASSLRAASGGQLYEQFF. CDR3 coding DNA: TGTGCCAGCAGCTTAAGGGCGGCTAGCGGGGGCCAACTCTATGAGCAGTTCTTC.

This clone has a handful of counts. The V call is TRBV30, the J call TRBJ1-4, with D uncertain. Germline CDR1 and CDR2: GTSNPN and SVGIG (reference sequence). This CDR3 is 12 amino acids long. Trimming stripped 5 bases from V and 8 bases from J, with 12 bases between. CDR3 nucleotides: TGTGCCTGGGGGCAGTCTCTGGAAAAACTGTTTTTT. Its translation: CAWGQSLEKLFF.

The chain joins TRBV14 to TRBJ1-6, with D tentatively TRBD1 (5 bases). Trimming took 4 bases from V and 6 from J, leaving 13 bases between them. This CDR3 has 15 amino acids. Germline CDR1 is SGHDN and CDR2 is FVKESK. The CDR3 sequence is CASSLQRQSNSPLHF. The CDR3 nucleotides are TGTGCCAGCAGCCTACAAAGACAGAGTAATTCACCCCTCCACTTT.

This chain uses TRBV18 with TRBJ1-1, with no clear D. The CDR3 has 15 amino acids. Germline loops: CDR1 KGHSH, CDR2 LQKENI. Trimming took 1 base from V and 0 from J, leaving 9 bases between them. CDR3 loop: CASSPLSEMNTEAFF. The CDR3 DNA sequence: TGTGCCAGCTCACCACTTTCAGAAATGAACACTGAAGCTTTCTTT. Filled out from reference TRBV18 and TRBJ1-1, the complete variable domain reads NAGVMQNPRHLVRRRGQEARLRCSPMKGHSHVYWYRQLPEEGLKFMVYLQKENIIDESGMPKERFSAEFPKEGPSILRIQQVVRGDSAAYFCASSPLSEMNTEAFFGQGTRLTVV.

As to this clone: Other DNA sequences in this sample translate to the same CDR3. V usage is TRBV29-1 and J usage is TRBJ2-3, with D tentatively TRBD1 (5 bases). The V end was cut by 4 bases, the J end by 0 bases, with 8 bases between. CDR1 is SQVTM and CDR2 is ANQGSEA in the germline V gene. The CDR3 consists of 13 residues. The CDR3 loop is CSVGGRSTDTQYF. For the CDR3, the DNA is TGCAGCGTTGGGGGCAGGAGCACAGATACGCAGTATTTT.